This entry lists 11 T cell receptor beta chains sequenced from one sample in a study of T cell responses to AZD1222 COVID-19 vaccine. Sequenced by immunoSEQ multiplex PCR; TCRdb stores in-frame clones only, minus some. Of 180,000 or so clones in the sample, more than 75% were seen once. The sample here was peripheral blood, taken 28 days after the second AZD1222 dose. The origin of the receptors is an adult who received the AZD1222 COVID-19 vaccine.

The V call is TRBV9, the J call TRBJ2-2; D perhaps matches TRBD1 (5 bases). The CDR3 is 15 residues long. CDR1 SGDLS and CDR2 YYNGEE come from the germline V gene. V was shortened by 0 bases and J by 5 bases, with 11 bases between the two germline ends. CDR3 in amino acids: CASSVVQGMTGELFF. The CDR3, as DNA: TGTGCCAGCAGCGTAGTCCAGGGTATGACCGGGGAGCTGTTTTTT. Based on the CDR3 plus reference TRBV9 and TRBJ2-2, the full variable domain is DSGVTQTPKHLITATGQRVTLRCSPRSGDLSVYWYQQSLDQGLQFLIQYYNGEERAKGNILERFSAQQFPDLHSELNLSSLELGDSALYFCASSVVQGMTGELFFGEGSRLTVL.

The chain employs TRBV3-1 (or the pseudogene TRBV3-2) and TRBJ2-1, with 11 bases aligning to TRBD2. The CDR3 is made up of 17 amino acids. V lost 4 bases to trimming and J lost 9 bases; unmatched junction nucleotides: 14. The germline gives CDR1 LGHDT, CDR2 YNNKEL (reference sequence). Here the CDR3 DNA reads TGTGCCAGCAGCCCAGGGGCCAGGGCCCTAGCGGGAGGTGAGCAGTTCTTC. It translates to CASSPGARALAGGEQFF.

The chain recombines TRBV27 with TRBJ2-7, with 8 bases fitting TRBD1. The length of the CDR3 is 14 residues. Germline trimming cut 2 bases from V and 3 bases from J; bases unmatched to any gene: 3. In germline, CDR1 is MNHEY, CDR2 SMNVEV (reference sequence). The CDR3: CASSLRDRYYEQYF. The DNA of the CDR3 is TGTGCCAGCAGTTTAAGGGACAGGTACTACGAGCAGTACTTC.

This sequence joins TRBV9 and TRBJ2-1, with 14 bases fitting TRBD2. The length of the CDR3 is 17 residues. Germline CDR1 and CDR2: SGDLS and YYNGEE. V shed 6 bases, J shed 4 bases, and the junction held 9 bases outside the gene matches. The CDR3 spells CASTGTSGSGNYNEQFF. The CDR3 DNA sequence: TGTGCCAGCACCGGGACTAGCGGGAGTGGTAATTACAATGAGCAGTTCTTC.

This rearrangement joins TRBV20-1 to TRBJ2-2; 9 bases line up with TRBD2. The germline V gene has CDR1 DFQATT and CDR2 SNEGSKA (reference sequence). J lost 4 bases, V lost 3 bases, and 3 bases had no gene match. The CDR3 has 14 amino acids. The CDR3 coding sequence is TGCAGTGCTAGTTTTAGCGGGGGCACCGGGGAGCTGTTTTTT. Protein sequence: CSASFSGGTGELFF.

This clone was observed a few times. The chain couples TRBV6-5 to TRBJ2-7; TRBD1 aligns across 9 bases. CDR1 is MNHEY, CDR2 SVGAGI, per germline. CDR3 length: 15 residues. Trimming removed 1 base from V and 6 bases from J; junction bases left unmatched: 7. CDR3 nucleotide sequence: TGTGCCAGCAGTTACTTTACTCAGACAGGGGGCGAGCAGTACTTC. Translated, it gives CASSYFTQTGGEQYF.

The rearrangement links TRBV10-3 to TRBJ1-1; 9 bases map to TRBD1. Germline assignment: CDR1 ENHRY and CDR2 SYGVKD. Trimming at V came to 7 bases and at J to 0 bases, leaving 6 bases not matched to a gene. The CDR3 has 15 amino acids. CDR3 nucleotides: TGTGCCATCACGAAGACAGGGGGTCTGAACACTGAAGCTTTCTTT. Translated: CAITKTGGLNTEAFF.

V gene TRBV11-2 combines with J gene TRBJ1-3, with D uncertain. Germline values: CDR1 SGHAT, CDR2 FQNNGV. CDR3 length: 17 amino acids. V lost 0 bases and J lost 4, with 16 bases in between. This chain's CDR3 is CASSLDRGKAYGNTIYF. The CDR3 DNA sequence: TGTGCCAGCAGCTTAGATAGAGGGAAGGCGTACGGAAACACCATATATTTT.

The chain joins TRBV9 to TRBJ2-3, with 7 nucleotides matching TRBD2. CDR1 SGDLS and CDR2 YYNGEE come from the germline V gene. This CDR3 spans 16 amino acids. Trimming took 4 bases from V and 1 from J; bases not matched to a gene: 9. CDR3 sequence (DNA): TGTGCCAGCAGCATGGCAGCGGGGTTGGGCACAGATACGCAGTATTTT. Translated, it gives CASSMAAGLGTDTQYF.

The CDR3 DNA reads TGTGCCAGCGGGGCTGAAGCTTTCTTT. Translated: CASGAEAFF. The chain has TRBV6-6 and TRBJ1-1; D is unclear. V was cut by 8 bases and J by 6 bases, with 4 bases left in between. Looked up from germline, CDR1 is MNHNY and CDR2 is SVGAGI (reference sequence). There are 9 residues in the CDR3.

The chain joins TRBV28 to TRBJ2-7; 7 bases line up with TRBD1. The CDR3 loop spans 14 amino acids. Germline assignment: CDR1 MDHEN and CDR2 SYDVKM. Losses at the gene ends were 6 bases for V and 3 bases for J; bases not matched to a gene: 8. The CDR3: CASRTGTANYEQYF. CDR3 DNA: TGTGCCAGCAGAACCGGGACAGCGAACTACGAGCAGTACTTC.